The T cell receptor beta chain described here comes from a study of blood T cell repertoires in COVID-19. There are 15 residues in the CDR3. CDR1 SGHAT and CDR2 FQNNGV come from the germline V gene. Trimming removed 1 base from V and 3 bases from J; junction bases left unmatched: 5. This table comes from immunoSEQ multiplex PCR, and its TCRdb copy is limited to in-frame clones, with some not included. The sample shows 130,000 or so clones, under 90% of them seen only once. The gene calls are TRBV11-2 and TRBJ1-1, with 7 bases identical to TRBD1. The sequence came from a woman aged 55-70 years with active or convalescent COVID-19. Sequencing input: peripheral blood. The CDR3: CASSLGTGRDTEAFF. Here the CDR3 DNA reads TGTGCCAGCAGCTTAGGGACAGGCAGAGACACTGAAGCTTTCTTT.